This record looks at one T cell receptor (beta chain) sequence and its context. What it recognizes is unknown. This sample was taken from a study of T cell repertoires in cytomegalovirus infection. For the study at large: Through public TCR beta signatures, both CMV infection and matching HLA type were indicated.

Study-level points and caveats: Of the TCR beta families, the public ones yielded a cumulative frequency that identified carriers of CMV plus the relevant HLA. Dominant in the ex vivo response were TCR beta clonotypes restricted by HLA-C and specific for CMV.

MiXCR, run by TCRdb on the reads, gives a single entry per CDR3 protein. Counted here are more than 150,000 distinct CDR3 sequences, under 25% occurring once; the ten biggest clones make up approximately 2.9%. The CDR3 has 13 amino acids. The trim removed 2 bases at V and 9 bases at J, leaving 5 bases unmatched. Germline V lookup: CDR1 MDHEN, CDR2 SYDVKM. Specimen: PBMCs. This TCR was recovered from a human donor in good health (CMV status not recorded). Some clones in this sample may be carry-over from other donors' samples. The rearrangement uses TRBV28 and TRBJ1-2; 8 bases fit TRBD1. CDR3 sequence: CASSLRTGNRYTF. The CDR3 nucleotides are TGTGCCAGCAGTTTAAGGACAGGGAATCGCTACACCTTC.